What follows are 16 T cell receptor beta chains derived from one specimen sequenced in a study of T cells in Graves' hyperthyroidism and ophthalmopathy. Amplification of TCR beta CDR3 regions used RNA as the template. First-round RT-PCR with HTBI primers amplified the TCR CDR3 region. TCRdb re-called the multiplex PCR reads through MiXCR, storing one row per CDR3 protein. The sample consists of over 450,000 distinct CDR3 sequences, 15% to 20% of them appearing once. Sample: blood. The receptors derive from a woman between 18 and 30 years old with Graves' ophthalmopathy.

CDR3: CASSRDRQTGANVLTF. The CDR3 DNA reads as TGTGCCAGCAGCCGGGACCGACAGACTGGGGCCAACGTCCTGACTTTC. This chain connects TRBV5-5 to TRBJ2-6; either TRBD1 or TRBD2 may fit D (5 bases each). The CDR3 contains 16 residues. Germline V CDR1 and CDR2: SGHKS, YYEKEE (reference sequence). V lost 4 bases to trimming and J lost 2 bases, with 13 bases between them.

There are a few counts of this clonotype. CDR3 sequence reads: CASSELVDEINEQFF. The CDR3 coding sequence is TGTGCCAGCAGCGAACTAGTGGATGAGATCAATGAGCAGTTCTTC. J is TRBJ2-1 and V is TRBV7-9, with D perhaps TRBD2 (5 bases). Germline assignment: CDR1 SEHNR and CDR2 FQNEAQ (reference sequence). The V end lost 5 bases, the J end lost 6 bases, and 17 bases lay between the germline ends. This CDR3 has 15 amino acids.

This clonotype occurred many times. The chain couples TRBV2 to TRBJ2-3, with 10 nucleotides matching TRBD2. The CDR3 has 15 residues. V lost 6 bases to trimming and J lost 5 bases; unmatched junction nucleotides: 8. Germline values: CDR1 SNHLY, CDR2 FYNNEI. CDR3 sequence reads: CASSVTSGVGDTQYF. The CDR3 DNA follows: TGTGCCAGCAGCGTTACTAGCGGGGTAGGAGATACGCAGTATTTT.

This clonotype has at least ten counts. The chain carries TRBV4-2 and TRBJ2-5, with TRBD1 matching 9 bases. CDR1 is LGHNA and CDR2 is YNFKEQ in the germline V gene. This CDR3 has 14 amino acids. Unmatched junction bases numbered 5, after V lost 4 bases and J lost 5 bases. The CDR3 protein is CASSPRDRDETQYF. The CDR3 coding sequence is TGTGCCAGCAGCCCCCGGGACAGGGACGAGACCCAGTACTTC.

This clonotype showed up just a few times. This rearrangement joins TRBV28 to TRBJ1-2; D not certain. The ends were cut back, 2 bases at V and 7 bases at J, with 11 bases in the middle. The CDR3 has 13 residues. Germline V gene sequence: CDR1 MDHEN, CDR2 SYDVKM. The CDR3 coding sequence is TGTGCCAGCAGTTTAAAGACGGATGGTGGCTACACCTTC. Residues: CASSLKTDGGYTF.

This clonotype was detected many times. The chain has TRBV10-3 and TRBJ2-5, with 8 bases that match TRBD2. CDR1 ENHRY and CDR2 SYGVKD come from the germline V gene. With 0 bases clipped from V and 5 bases from J, the junction kept 5 bases outside the gene matches. The CDR3 extends over 15 amino acids. CDR3 amino acids: CAISESSSGKETQYF. The CDR3 bases are TGTGCCATCAGTGAGTCGAGTAGCGGGAAGGAGACCCAGTACTTC.

On this clonotype itself: An end of the junction does not agree with germline; a read error may underlie this. The chain has TRBV7-8 and TRBJ2-7; D gene ambiguous. Per germline, CDR1 SGHVS and CDR2 FQNEAQ. The CDR3 length is 11 residues. The CDR3 nucleotides read TGTGCCAGCCAACATGACACCGAGCAGCACTTC. The encoded protein is CASQHDTEQHF.

With respect to this clonotype: A single base separates this from a much larger clone, so it may be a read error. The V gene is TRBV29-1, the J gene TRBJ2-7; 13 bases fit TRBD2. The J segment lost 2 bases and the V segment lost 4 bases, leaving 8 bases of the junction unmatched. This CDR3 spans 16 amino acids. Germline V CDR1 and CDR2: SQVTM, ANQGSEA. The CDR3 DNA reads TGCAGCGTTGGGGCGGGACTAGCGGGGAATACCTACGAGCAGTACTTC. It codes for CSVGAGLAGNTYEQYF.

The rearrangement links TRBV18 to TRBJ2-2; D unclear. There are 17 residues in the CDR3. V gave up 3 bases and J gave up 5 bases, with 19 bases separating them. Looked up from germline, CDR1 is KGHSH and CDR2 is LQKENI. In DNA, the CDR3 is TGTGCCAGCTCACCCCGAAGCTCCCCAAGGCCGACCGGGGAGCTGTTTTTT. Translation gives CASSPRSSPRPTGELFF.

Turning to this clonotype: A clone one base away is much larger, so this may be a read error. The chain uses TRBV2 and TRBJ2-7; D is possibly TRBD1 or TRBD2 (5 bases each). The CDR3 runs to 13 residues. Trimming shortened V by 7 bases and J by 1 base, and 11 bases separated the two germline ends. The germline V gene has CDR1 SNHLY and CDR2 FYNNEI. CDR3 sequence (DNA): TGTGCCAGCACCCGGGACCAATCCTACGAGCAGTACTTC. Protein: CASTRDQSYEQYF.

The chain is built from TRBV18 and TRBJ2-7; 8 nucleotides agree with TRBD2. This CDR3 has 17 amino acids. Germline V CDR1 and CDR2: KGHSH, LQKENI. J was trimmed by 6 bases and V by 3 bases; bases with no gene match: 16. In DNA, the CDR3 is TGTGCCAGCTCACCCCCCCCCGGGAGGGATCAGGGCTCCGAGCAGTACTTC. Translated, it gives CASSPPPGRDQGSEQYF. The whole variable domain, filled in from reference TRBV18 and TRBJ2-7, reads NAGVMQNPRHLVRRRGQEARLRCSPMKGHSHVYWYRQLPEEGLKFMVYLQKENIIDESGMPKERFSAEFPKEGPSILRIQQVVRGDSAAYFCASSPPPGRDQGSEQYFGPGTRLTVT.

This clonotype was recorded at least ten times. J is TRBJ2-5 and V is TRBV27, with 8 bases matching TRBD1. CDR3 length equals 15 residues. Germline trimming cut 2 bases from V and 5 bases from J; bases unmatched to any gene: 7. In germline, CDR1 is MNHEY, CDR2 SMNVEV (reference sequence). CDR3 protein: CASSLITGGWETQYF. CDR3 bases: TGTGCCAGCAGTTTAATTACAGGGGGTTGGGAGACCCAGTACTTC.

This clonotype has a count of ten or more. The rearrangement links TRBV29-1 to TRBJ2-3; 9 bases match TRBD1. Germline V gene sequence: CDR1 SQVTM, CDR2 ANQGSEA. V trimming: 6 bases; J trimming: 3 bases; junction bases outside the gene matches: 7. The CDR3 sequence is 14 residues long. This CDR3 is CSVEWGQGTDTQYF. The DNA of the CDR3 is TGCAGCGTCGAGTGGGGACAGGGAACAGATACGCAGTATTTT.

This clonotype occurred many times. The rearrangement links TRBV2 to TRBJ2-6; no definite D call. Trimming removed 1 base from V and 0 bases from J, with 10 bases in between. The CDR3 length is 17 residues. Germline lookup yields CDR1 SNHLY and CDR2 FYNNEI. The CDR3 region is CASSEVTPYSGANVLTF. The CDR3, as DNA: TGTGCCAGCAGTGAAGTCACTCCTTACTCTGGGGCCAACGTCCTGACTTTC. The complete variable domain, with remaining parts taken from reference TRBV2 and TRBJ2-6, reads EPEVTQTPSHQVTQMGQEVILRCVPISNHLYFYWYRQILGQKVEFLVSFYNNEISEKSEIFDDQFSVERPDGSNFTLKIRSTKLEDSAMYFCASSEVTPYSGANVLTFGAGSRLTVL.

This clonotype was counted at least ten times. V usage is TRBV6-5 and J usage is TRBJ2-5, with TRBD2 matching over 10 bases. J gave up 1 base and V 2 bases, and 7 bases lay outside the gene matches. The CDR3 loop spans 17 amino acids. Germline loops: CDR1 MNHEY, CDR2 SVGAGI. The CDR3 spells CASSYRRTSGFQETQYF. The CDR3 nucleotides are TGTGCCAGCAGTTACCGGAGGACTAGCGGATTCCAAGAGACCCAGTACTTC.

The chain employs TRBV10-3 and TRBJ1-2; 8 positions match TRBD1. The germline V gene encodes CDR1 ENHRY and CDR2 SYGVKD. The CDR3 contains 14 residues. V lost 7 bases, J lost 5 bases, and 9 bases stayed unmatched. Here the CDR3 reads CAIKKDRENYGYTF. In DNA form, the CDR3 reads TGTGCCATCAAAAAGGACAGGGAAAATTATGGCTACACCTTC.